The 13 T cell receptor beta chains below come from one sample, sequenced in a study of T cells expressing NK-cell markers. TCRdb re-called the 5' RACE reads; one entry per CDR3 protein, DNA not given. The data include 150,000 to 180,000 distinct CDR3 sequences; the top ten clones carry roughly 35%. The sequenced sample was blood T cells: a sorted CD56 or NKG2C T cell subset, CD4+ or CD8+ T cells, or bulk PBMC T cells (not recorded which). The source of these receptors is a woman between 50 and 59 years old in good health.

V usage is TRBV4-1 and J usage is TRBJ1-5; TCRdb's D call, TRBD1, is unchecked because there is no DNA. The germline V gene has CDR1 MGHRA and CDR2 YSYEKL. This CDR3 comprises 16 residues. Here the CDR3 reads CASSQATGGRNQPQHF.

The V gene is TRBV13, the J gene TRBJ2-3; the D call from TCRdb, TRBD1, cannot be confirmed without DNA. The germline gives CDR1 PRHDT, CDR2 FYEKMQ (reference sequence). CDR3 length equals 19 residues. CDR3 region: CASSYSGQGWGTGTDTQYF.

This CDR3 reads CATRRGYEQYF. The rearrangement uses TRBV27 and TRBJ2-7; the TCRdb call, TRBD1, lacks DNA for checking. Per germline, CDR1 MNHEY and CDR2 SMNVEV (reference sequence). The CDR3 consists of 11 residues.

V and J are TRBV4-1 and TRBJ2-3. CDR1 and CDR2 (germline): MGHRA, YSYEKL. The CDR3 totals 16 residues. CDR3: CASSPYLGDSQDTQYF.

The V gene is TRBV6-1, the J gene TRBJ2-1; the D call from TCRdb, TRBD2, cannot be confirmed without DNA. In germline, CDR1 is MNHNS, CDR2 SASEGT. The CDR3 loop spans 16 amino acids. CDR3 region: CASSETGLAGVYEQFF.

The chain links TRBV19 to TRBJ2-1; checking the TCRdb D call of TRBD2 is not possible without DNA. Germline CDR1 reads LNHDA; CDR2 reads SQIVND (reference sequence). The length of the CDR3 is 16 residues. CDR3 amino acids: CASSMLTSGSGGEQFF.

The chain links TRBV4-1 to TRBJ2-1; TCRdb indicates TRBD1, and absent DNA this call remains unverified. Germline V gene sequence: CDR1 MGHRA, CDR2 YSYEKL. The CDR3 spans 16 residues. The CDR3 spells CASSQVMRDRDNEQFF.

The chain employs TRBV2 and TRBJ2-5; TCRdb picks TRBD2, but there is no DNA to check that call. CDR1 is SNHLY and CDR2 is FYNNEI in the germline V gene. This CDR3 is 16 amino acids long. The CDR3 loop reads CAKDRGLAGGQETQYF.

CDR3 loop: CASSQRTSGGYQETQYF. This chain connects TRBV4-1 to TRBJ2-5; lacking DNA, the TRBD2 call made by TCRdb goes unchecked. From germline, CDR1 is MGHRA and CDR2 YSYEKL. The CDR3 is 17 residues long.

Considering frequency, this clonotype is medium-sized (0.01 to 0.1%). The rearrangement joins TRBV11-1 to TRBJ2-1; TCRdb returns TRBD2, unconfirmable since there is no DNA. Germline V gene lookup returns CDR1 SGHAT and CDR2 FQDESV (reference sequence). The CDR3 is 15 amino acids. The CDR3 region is CASRSMTSGSNEQFF.

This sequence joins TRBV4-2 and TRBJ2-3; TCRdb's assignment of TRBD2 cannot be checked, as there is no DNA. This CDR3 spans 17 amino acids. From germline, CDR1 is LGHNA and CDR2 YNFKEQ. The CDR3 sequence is CASSQGARSGKVDTQYF.

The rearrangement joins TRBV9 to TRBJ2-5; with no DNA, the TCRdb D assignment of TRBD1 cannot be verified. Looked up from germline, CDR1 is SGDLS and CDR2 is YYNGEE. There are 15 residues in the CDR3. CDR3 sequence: CASSVVGDSRETQYF.

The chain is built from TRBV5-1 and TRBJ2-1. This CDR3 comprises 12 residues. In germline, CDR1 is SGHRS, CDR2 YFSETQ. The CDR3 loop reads CASSSPAQEQFF.